The 30 T cell receptor beta chains below were found in one sample sequenced in a study of cytomegalovirus exposure and HLA in healthy donors. Sequenced by immunoSEQ multiplex PCR; TCRdb stores in-frame clones only, minus some. The sample contains tens of thousands of clones, 93% of which appear only once. The sequenced material came from PBMCs. The receptors were sampled from a woman younger than 45 in good health and CMV-seronegative.

V gene TRBV5-4 combines with J gene TRBJ2-1, with 8 bases aligning to TRBD1. This CDR3 is 14 amino acids long. CDR1 and CDR2 from the germline V gene are SGHNT and YYREEE (reference sequence). After removal of 6 bases from V and 8 bases from J, the junction contained 10 bases not matched to a gene. CDR3 protein: CASTPDPGQDEQFF. The CDR3 bases are TGTGCCAGCACCCCGGACCCGGGACAGGATGAGCAGTTCTTC.

The rearrangement uses TRBV19 and TRBJ1-1, with 8 bases identical to TRBD1. CDR3 size: 17 residues. CDR1 LNHDA and CDR2 SQIVND come from the germline V gene (reference sequence). Trimming cost V 3 bases and J 0 bases; bases outside gene matches: 9. In nucleotides, the CDR3 is TGTGCCAGTAGTATGTCCCGAAGGACAGGGTTGAACACTGAAGCTTTCTTT. This translates into CASSMSRRTGLNTEAFF.

The V call is TRBV19, the J call TRBJ2-4; 9 bases fit TRBD1. V dropped 4 bases and J dropped 6; count of bases not matched to a gene: 4. CDR1 is LNHDA, CDR2 SQIVND, per germline (reference sequence). The CDR3 sequence is 14 residues long. CDR3 DNA: TGTGCCAGTAGTACGGGGACAGGGCTAAACATTCAGTACTTC. It encodes CASSTGTGLNIQYF.

The CDR3 coding sequence is TGTGCCAGCAGCTTAGCGCGCAGGAATAATTCACCCCTCCACTTT. Translation: CASSLARRNNSPLHF. The chain recombines TRBV7-9 with TRBJ1-6; D remains ambiguous. This CDR3 spans 15 amino acids. The germline V gene encodes CDR1 SEHNR and CDR2 FQNEAQ (reference sequence). Trimming removed 0 bases from V and 5 bases from J, with 8 bases in between.

In its sample, this clone is medium-sized. The gene calls are TRBV9 and TRBJ2-2; D is possibly TRBD1 (5 bases). The CDR3 has 15 amino acids. V was trimmed by 4 bases and J by 6 bases, leaving 16 bases between them. Germline V gene lookup returns CDR1 SGDLS and CDR2 YYNGEE. DNA of the CDR3: TGTGCCAGCAGCATAAGGGGTGGGGATTCCGGGGAGCTGTTTTTT. Translating it yields CASSIRGGDSGELFF.

The gene calls are TRBV4-3 and TRBJ2-1; 15 bases are shared with TRBD2. CDR3 length: 15 amino acids. CDR1 is LGHNA, CDR2 YSLEER, per germline. With V trimmed by 3 bases and J by 9 bases, 3 bases remained unmatched. The CDR3 DNA reads as TGCGCCAGCAGCCATGGACTAGCGGGGGGGTTTGAGCAGTTCTTC. It encodes CASSHGLAGGFEQFF.

The CDR3 nucleotides read TGTGCCAGCACCCAGACGGGTCGGGGCAGGGGATTATTTGGCTACACCTTC. This codes for CASTQTGRGRGLFGYTF. The chain uses TRBV7-8 and TRBJ1-2, with D possibly being TRBD1 (6 bases). Deletions cut 7 bases from V and 7 bases from J, with 28 bases between. The CDR3 length is 17 residues. Germline CDR1 and CDR2: SGHVS and FQNEAQ.

Of note for this clone: Other DNA sequences in the same sample also yield this CDR3. The chain joins TRBV6-1 to TRBJ1-2; D is unclear. The CDR3 covers 12 residues. Germline V gene data show CDR1 as MNHNS and CDR2 as SASEGT. V was clipped by 6 bases and J by 11 bases, with 16 bases between them. CDR3 in DNA: TGTGCCAGCAGCACAGAGATTGGGTGGTACACCTTC. Protein sequence: CASSTEIGWYTF.

The rearrangement links TRBV5-1 to TRBJ1-5, with TRBD1 matching over 11 bases. V dropped 0 bases and J dropped 12; count of bases not matched to a gene: 14. From germline, CDR1 is SGHRS and CDR2 YFSETQ. There are 17 residues in the CDR3. CDR3 in amino acids: CASSLALSGTGGSLQHF. The CDR3 region has the DNA TGCGCCAGCAGCTTGGCCTTATCCGGGACAGGGGGGAGCCTCCAGCATTTT.

CDR3 protein: CASSYLDRTPTYGYTF. CDR3 in DNA: TGTGCCAGCAGTTATCTTGACAGGACTCCTACCTATGGCTACACCTTC. The chain combines TRBV6-5 with TRBJ1-2; D might be TRBD1 (6 bases). Per the germline V gene, CDR1 is MNHEY and CDR2 is SVGAGI. V was clipped by 3 bases and J by 4 bases, with 18 bases between them. The CDR3 covers 16 residues.

V and J are TRBV9 and TRBJ2-6; tentatively, D is TRBD1 (5 bases). The V and J ends lost 1 base and 1 base respectively, with 6 bases between them. CDR3 length equals 15 residues. CDR1 is SGDLS and CDR2 is YYNGEE in the germline V gene. The CDR3, as DNA: TGTGCCAGCAGCGTACCAGGGTCTGGGGCCAACGTCCTGACTTTC. It translates to CASSVPGSGANVLTF.

This clone was counted a few times. An end of the junction differs from the germline gene, which may be a read error. The chain recombines TRBV5-4 with TRBJ2-1, with D unclear. The CDR3 totals 11 residues. Per germline, CDR1 SGHNT and CDR2 YYREEE (reference sequence). CDR3 nucleotides: TGTGCCAGCAGCTCCGACAATGAGCAGTTCTTC. This sequence encodes CASSSDNEQFF.

The rearrangement links TRBV5-8 to TRBJ1-5, with TRBD1 identical over 8 bases. V shed 0 bases and J 7 bases; nucleotides not matched to a gene: 9. This CDR3 comprises 16 residues. Germline lookup yields CDR1 SGHTS and CDR2 YDEGEE. CDR3 amino acids: CASSLGTGRFRQPQHF. Written as DNA, the CDR3 is TGTGCCAGCAGCTTGGGGACAGGGAGATTTCGACAGCCCCAGCATTTT.

The chain has TRBV5-1 and TRBJ1-6; TRBD1 aligns across 8 bases. The CDR3 runs 14 residues. Germline V lookup: CDR1 SGHRS, CDR2 YFSETQ. After removal of 5 bases from V and 6 bases from J, the junction contained 4 bases not matched to a gene. This CDR3 is CASSWDRTNSPLHF. The CDR3 region has the DNA TGCGCCAGCAGTTGGGACAGGACTAATTCACCCCTCCACTTT.

The genes are TRBV4-1 and TRBJ2-6; 7 bases are shared with TRBD1. Germline lookup yields CDR1 MGHRA and CDR2 YSYEKL. V shed 0 bases and J 0 bases; nucleotides not matched to a gene: 8. The CDR3 has 19 residues. The CDR3 loop reads CASSQETAGGISGANVLTF. The CDR3 DNA reads as TGCGCCAGCAGCCAAGAAACGGCAGGGGGAATCTCTGGGGCCAACGTCCTGACTTTC.

The chain uses TRBV27 and TRBJ2-7; D is possibly TRBD1 (5 bases). V was cut by 2 bases and J by 3 bases, with 11 bases left in between. The CDR3 extends over 14 amino acids. Germline CDR1 and CDR2: MNHEY and SMNVEV (reference sequence). The CDR3 nucleotides are TGTGCCAGCAGTTTAGTAGGGGTTGGCTACGAGCAGTACTTC. Its translation is CASSLVGVGYEQYF.

The rearrangement joins TRBV6-6 to TRBJ1-2; TRBD1 aligns across 11 bases. CDR3 length: 15 residues. Trimming removed 6 bases from V and 0 bases from J; junction bases left unmatched: 3. CDR1 and CDR2 (germline): MNHNY, SVGAGI (reference sequence). This chain's CDR3 is CASSGQGAPNYGYTF. In DNA, the CDR3 is TGTGCCAGCAGCGGACAGGGGGCACCTAACTATGGCTACACCTTC.

The chain is built from TRBV7-3 and TRBJ2-3, with D possibly TRBD2 on 5 matching bases. Trimming stripped 4 bases from V and 0 bases from J, with 11 bases between. The CDR3 is 15 amino acids. Germline loops: CDR1 SGHTA, CDR2 FQGTGA. Here the CDR3 reads CASSSKDFSTDTQYF. In DNA, the CDR3 is TGTGCCAGCAGCTCCAAGGACTTTAGCACAGATACGCAGTATTTT.

The chain joins TRBV5-1 to TRBJ2-4; the match to TRBD1 covers 7 bases. Germline assignment: CDR1 SGHRS and CDR2 YFSETQ. Germline trimming cut 0 bases from V and 4 bases from J; bases unmatched to any gene: 7. The length of the CDR3 is 16 residues. CDR3 region: CASSLGPTGPKNIQYF. The DNA of the CDR3 is TGCGCCAGCAGCTTGGGACCGACAGGGCCTAAAAACATTCAGTACTTC.

J is TRBJ2-5 and V is TRBV29-1; a possible D gene is TRBD2 (5 bases). The germline CDR1 and CDR2 sequences are SQVTM and ANQGSEA. Trimming left V 6 bases short and J 2 bases short, with 10 bases between. This CDR3 region has 12 residues. The CDR3 DNA sequence: TGCAGCGTGGACTGGCCTCAAGAGACCCAGTACTTC. Translation gives CSVDWPQETQYF.

This chain links TRBV30 with TRBJ2-1; possible D gene TRBD1, 6 bases. Per germline, CDR1 GTSNPN and CDR2 SVGIG (reference sequence). Trimming left V 2 bases short and J 2 bases short, with 13 bases between. This CDR3 spans 15 amino acids. Here the CDR3 reads CAWSLDSTTYNEQFF. Written as DNA, the CDR3 is TGTGCCTGGAGTCTGGACAGTACTACCTACAATGAGCAGTTCTTC. Supplemented by reference TRBV30 and TRBJ2-1, the full variable domain reads SQTIHQWPATLVQPVGSPLSLECTVEGTSNPNLYWYRQAAGRGLQLLFYSVGIGQISSEVPQNLSASRPQDRQFILSSKKLLLSDSGFYLCAWSLDSTTYNEQFFGPGTRLTVL.

The CDR3 region is CASSLVGQSLYQETQYF. The CDR3 coding sequence is TGTGCCAGCAGCTTAGTCGGACAGTCGCTTTACCAAGAGACCCAGTACTTC. This chain uses TRBV7-9 with TRBJ2-5, with D possibly TRBD1 on 6 matching bases. This CDR3 has 17 residues. Germline CDR1 and CDR2: SEHNR and FQNEAQ (reference sequence). V was pared by 1 base and J by 0 bases, with 15 bases between.

The CDR3 region has the DNA TGTGCCAGCAGCTGGACTAGCGGGAGGGAATACGAGCAGTACTTC. This encodes CASSWTSGREYEQYF. The chain has TRBV7-3 and TRBJ2-7; 15 bases align to TRBD2. CDR3 length: 15 amino acids. V lost 4 bases, J lost 4 bases, and 2 bases stayed unmatched. The germline V gene has CDR1 SGHTA and CDR2 FQGTGA.

V and J are TRBV5-4 and TRBJ2-5; 16 bases are a match to TRBD2. The CDR3 loop spans 18 amino acids. In germline, CDR1 is SGHNT, CDR2 YYREEE (reference sequence). V lost 2 bases to trimming and J lost 2 bases; unmatched junction nucleotides: 6. CDR3 in amino acids: CASSFLGLAGGGQETQYF. DNA of the CDR3: TGTGCCAGCAGCTTTCTGGGACTAGCGGGAGGGGGGCAAGAGACCCAGTACTTC.

The V and J genes are TRBV2 and TRBJ1-3; D perhaps matches TRBD1 (6 bases). The germline gives CDR1 SNHLY, CDR2 FYNNEI. There are 16 residues in the CDR3. V lost 4 bases to trimming and J lost 2 bases, with 15 bases between them. The CDR3 sequence: CASSVGQKSTGNTIYF. The CDR3 DNA follows: TGTGCCAGCAGTGTCGGACAGAAAAGTACTGGAAACACCATATATTTT.

The chain employs TRBV5-1 and TRBJ1-5; D is unresolved. The CDR3 runs to 15 residues. Trimming shortened V by 0 bases and J by 0 bases, and 7 bases separated the two germline ends. CDR1 is SGHRS and CDR2 is YFSETQ in the germline V gene. Here the CDR3 DNA reads TGCGCCAGCAGCTTGGGGCAGTATAGCAATCAGCCCCAGCATTTT. This translates into CASSLGQYSNQPQHF.

The sample holds one count of this clone. The chain is built from TRBV27 and TRBJ2-7, with a weak D call TRBD2 (5 bases). The CDR3 loop spans 14 amino acids. The V gene's germline CDR1 is MNHEY and CDR2 SMNVEV (reference sequence). With 8 bases removed from V and 4 bases from J, the gap between germline ends came to 18 bases. CDR3 nucleotides: TGTGCCAGCTCCACCGCGGGCGCGTCTTACGAGCAGTACTTC. Its protein product is CASSTAGASYEQYF.

The rearrangement links TRBV2 to TRBJ2-3; D may be TRBD2 (6 bases). Germline CDR1 SNHLY, CDR2 FYNNEI. CDR3 length equals 14 residues. Deletions cut 3 bases from V and 4 bases from J, with 11 bases between. The CDR3 DNA sequence: TGTGCCAGCAGTGACGGGGGTTTATCAGATACGCAGTATTTT. Translation gives CASSDGGLSDTQYF.

This chain connects TRBV6-1 to TRBJ2-3; D perhaps matches TRBD1 (6 bases). The V gene's germline CDR1 is MNHNS and CDR2 SASEGT. The CDR3 spans 15 residues. Trimming cost V 5 bases and J 0 bases, with 12 bases left between them. The CDR3 here is CASSINRASTDTQYF. For the CDR3, the DNA is TGTGCCAGCAGTATAAACAGGGCTAGCACAGATACGCAGTATTTT.

The chain uses TRBV5-1 and TRBJ1-2, with 8 positions matching TRBD1. The CDR3 consists of 15 residues. Trimming cost V 3 bases and J 4 bases; bases outside gene matches: 8. CDR1 SGHRS and CDR2 YFSETQ come from the germline V gene. The CDR3, as DNA: TGCGCCAGCAGCTCACGGACAGGGAGGAGCTATGGCTACACCTTC. This encodes CASSSRTGRSYGYTF.